This TCR beta chain was observed in a study of cytomegalovirus exposure and HLA in healthy donors. Trimming shortened V by 5 bases and J by 1 base, and 8 bases separated the two germline ends. This CDR3 region has 13 residues. Germline V CDR1 and CDR2: KGHSH, LQKENI. PCR primers comprised 60 Vbeta and 13 Jbeta primers. Only in-frame clones appear in the TCRdb table, and some are missing; sequencing was by immunoSEQ multiplex PCR. In the table there are around 150,000 clones, 85% of which are singletons. The receptor was derived from a man aged 18 to 30 in good health and CMV-seropositive. The gene calls are TRBV18 and TRBJ1-1, with D maybe TRBD1 (5 bases). What was sequenced was PBMCs. The CDR3: CASSLGANTEAFF. CDR3 DNA: TGTGCCAGCTCATTAGGGGCGAACACTGAAGCTTTCTTT.